The entry that follows covers one TCR beta chain sequence. This specimen belongs to a study of blood T cell repertoires in COVID-19. Study-wide context: Samples of COVID-19 (acute and convalescent) were obtained from the United States, Italy and Spain.

While infection was still active, Seattle patients were enrolled and then followed longitudinally. The CDR3 extends over 13 amino acids. Trimming cost V 3 bases and J 9 bases; bases outside gene matches: 6. Germline V gene sequence: CDR1 DFQATT, CDR2 SNEGSKA (reference sequence). In the source study's methods: How many nucleated cells were present was estimated from reference gene primer amplification. Only in-frame clones appear in the TCRdb table, and some are missing; sequencing was by immunoSEQ multiplex PCR. That table furnishes V, J and clone size, whereas the DNA furnished D and trimming. The table lists approximately 480,000 clones, approximately 89% of them singletons.

Material: peripheral blood. This chain joins TRBV20-1 and TRBJ2-1, with TRBD2 matching 9 bases. The sequence came from a man in his late teens or twenties with COVID-19, enrolled during active disease. The CDR3 DNA reads as TGCAGTGCTAGTGCTAGCGGGGTTGGTGAGCAGTTCTTC. Amino acid sequence: CSASASGVGEQFF.